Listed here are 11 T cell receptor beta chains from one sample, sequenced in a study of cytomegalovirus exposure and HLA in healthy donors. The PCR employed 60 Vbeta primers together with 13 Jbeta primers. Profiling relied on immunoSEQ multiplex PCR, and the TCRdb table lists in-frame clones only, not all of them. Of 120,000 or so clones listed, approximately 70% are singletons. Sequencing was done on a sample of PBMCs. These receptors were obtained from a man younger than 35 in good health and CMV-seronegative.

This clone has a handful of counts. The CDR3 sequence is CASSQGGIADTQYF. The CDR3 DNA follows: TGTGCCAGCAGCCAAGGAGGGATCGCAGATACGCAGTATTTT. This chain uses TRBV14 with TRBJ2-3; D perhaps matches TRBD2 (5 bases). V dropped 1 base and J dropped 4 bases, with 9 bases sitting between them. The CDR3 runs 14 residues. From germline, CDR1 is SGHDN and CDR2 FVKESK. The variable domain in full, completed from reference TRBV14 and TRBJ2-3, reads EAGVTQFPSHSVIEKGQTVTLRCDPISGHDNLYWYRRVMGKEIKFLLHFVKESKQDESGMPNNRFLAERTGGTYSTLKVQPAELEDSGVYFCASSQGGIADTQYFGPGTRLTVL.

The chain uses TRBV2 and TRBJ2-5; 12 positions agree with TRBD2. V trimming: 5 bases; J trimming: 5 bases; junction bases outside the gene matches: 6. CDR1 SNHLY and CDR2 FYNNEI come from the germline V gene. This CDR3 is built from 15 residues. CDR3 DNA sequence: TGTGCCAGCAGTAACGGACTAGCGGGACGGGAGACCCAGTACTTC. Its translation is CASSNGLAGRETQYF.

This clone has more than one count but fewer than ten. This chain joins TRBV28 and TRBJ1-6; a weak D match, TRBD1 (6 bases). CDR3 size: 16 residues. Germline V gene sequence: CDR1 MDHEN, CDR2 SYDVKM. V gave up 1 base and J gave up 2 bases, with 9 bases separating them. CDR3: CASSLSTGTYNSPLHF. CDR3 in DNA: TGTGCCAGCAGTTTATCGACAGGAACCTATAATTCACCCCTCCACTTT.

CDR3 sequence (DNA): TGTGCCAGCAGCGGAAGGACTAGCGGGAGGGAGACCCAGTACTTC. It codes for CASSGRTSGRETQYF. The V and J genes are TRBV7-2 and TRBJ2-5, with 14 bases identical to TRBD2. There are 15 residues in the CDR3. V trimming: 5 bases; J trimming: 5 bases; junction bases outside the gene matches: 4. Germline CDR1 and CDR2: SGHTA and FQGNSA.

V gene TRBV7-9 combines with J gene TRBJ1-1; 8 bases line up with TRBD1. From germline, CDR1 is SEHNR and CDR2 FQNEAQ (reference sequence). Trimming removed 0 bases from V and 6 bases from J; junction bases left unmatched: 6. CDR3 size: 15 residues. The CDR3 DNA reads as TGTGCCAGCAGCTTAGCCAGGACAGGGATCGCTGAAGCTTTCTTT. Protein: CASSLARTGIAEAFF.

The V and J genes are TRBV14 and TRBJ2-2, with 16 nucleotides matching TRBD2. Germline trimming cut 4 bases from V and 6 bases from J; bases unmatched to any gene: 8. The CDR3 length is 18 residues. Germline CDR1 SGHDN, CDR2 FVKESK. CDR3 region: CASSPPGLAGGPAGELFF. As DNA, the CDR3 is TGTGCCAGCAGCCCACCGGGACTAGCGGGAGGGCCGGCCGGGGAGCTGTTTTTT. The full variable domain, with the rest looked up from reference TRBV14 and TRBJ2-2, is EAGVTQFPSHSVIEKGQTVTLRCDPISGHDNLYWYRRVMGKEIKFLLHFVKESKQDESGMPNNRFLAERTGGTYSTLKVQPAELEDSGVYFCASSPPGLAGGPAGELFFGEGSRLTVL.

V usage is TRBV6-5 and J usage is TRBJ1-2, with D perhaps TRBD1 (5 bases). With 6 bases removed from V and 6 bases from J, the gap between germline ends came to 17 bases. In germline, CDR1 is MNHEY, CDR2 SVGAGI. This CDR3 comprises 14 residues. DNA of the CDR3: TGTGCCAGCAGGAAGACAGCCAACTACCATGGCTACACCTTC. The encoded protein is CASRKTANYHGYTF.

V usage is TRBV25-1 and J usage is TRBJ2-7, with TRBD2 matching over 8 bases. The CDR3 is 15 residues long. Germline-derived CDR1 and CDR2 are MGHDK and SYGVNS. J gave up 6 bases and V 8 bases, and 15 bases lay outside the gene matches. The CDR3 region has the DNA TGTGCCAGCTCGCCCATAGCGGGAAGGGACCGCGAGCAGTACTTC. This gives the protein CASSPIAGRDREQYF.

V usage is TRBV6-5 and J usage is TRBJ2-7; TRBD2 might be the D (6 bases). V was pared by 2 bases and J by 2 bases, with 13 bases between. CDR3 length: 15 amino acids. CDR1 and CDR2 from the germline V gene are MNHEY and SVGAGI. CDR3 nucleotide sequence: TGTGCCAGCAGTTACGGGACTTCCAACGCCTACGAGCAGTACTTC. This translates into CASSYGTSNAYEQYF.

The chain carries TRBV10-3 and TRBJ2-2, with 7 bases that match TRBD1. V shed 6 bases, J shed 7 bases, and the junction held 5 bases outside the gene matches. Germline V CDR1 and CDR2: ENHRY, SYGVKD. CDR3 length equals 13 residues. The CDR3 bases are TGTGCCATCAGGGGACAGTTGGGCGGGGAGCTGTTTTTT. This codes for CAIRGQLGGELFF.

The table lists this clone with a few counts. The CDR3, as DNA: TGTGCCAGCTCACCGGGGCGGGGGGCCCCTTTCAATGAGCAGTTCTTC. This sequence encodes CASSPGRGAPFNEQFF. The V and J genes are TRBV18 and TRBJ2-1, with 8 bases matching TRBD2. V gave up 3 bases and J gave up 6 bases; unmatched junction bases: 10. The CDR3 is 16 amino acids. From germline, CDR1 is KGHSH and CDR2 LQKENI.